The clone carrying this T cell receptor (beta chain) was found a few times. The antigen is undetermined. TCRdb reprocessed the reads with MiXCR, giving one entry per CDR3 protein. This sample has 170,000 or so distinct CDR3 sequences; 17% occur once, and the top ten carry around 25%. The sample originates from a study of T cell repertoires in cytomegalovirus infection. Across the whole study: CMV infection and matching HLA type were both indicated by public TCR beta signatures. Findings of the study overall: The response measured ex vivo was dominated by TCR beta clonotypes (HLA-C-restricted and CMV-specific). Identification of carriers of CMV plus the relevant HLA was achieved through cumulative public TCR beta family frequency.

Sequenced: CD8+ T cells from PBMCs. This receptor was identified in a human donor in good health (CMV status not recorded). Some clones in this sample may be carry-over from other donors' samples.

CDR3 sequence (DNA): TGTGCCAGCAGCTCTCGATGGGAGGGTGGCACCCACGAGCAGTACTTC. Encoded protein: CASSSRWEGGTHEQYF. The J gene is TRBJ2-7, the V gene TRBV5-5; 7 nucleotides align to TRBD2. The V and J ends lost 3 bases and 5 bases, in that order; junction bases with no gene match: 14. Germline V CDR1 and CDR2: SGHKS, YYEKEE (reference sequence). This CDR3 has 16 residues.